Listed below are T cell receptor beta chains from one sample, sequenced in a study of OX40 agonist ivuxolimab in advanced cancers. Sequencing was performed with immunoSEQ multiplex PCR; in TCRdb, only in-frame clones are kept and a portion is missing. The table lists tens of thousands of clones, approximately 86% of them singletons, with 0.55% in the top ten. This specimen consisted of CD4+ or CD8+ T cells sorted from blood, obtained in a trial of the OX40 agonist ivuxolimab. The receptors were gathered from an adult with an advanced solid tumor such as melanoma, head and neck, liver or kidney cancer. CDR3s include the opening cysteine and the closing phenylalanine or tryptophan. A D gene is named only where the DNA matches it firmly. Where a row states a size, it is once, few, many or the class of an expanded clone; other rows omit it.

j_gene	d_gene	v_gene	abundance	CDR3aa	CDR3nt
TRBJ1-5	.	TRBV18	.	CASLGGYGQPQHF	TGTGCCAGCTTGGGAGGATACGGTCAGCCCCAGCATTTT
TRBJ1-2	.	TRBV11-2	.	CASSSTGSDNYGYTF	TGTGCCAGCAGCAGTACAGGGTCGGATAACTATGGCTACACCTTC
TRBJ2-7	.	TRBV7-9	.	CASSYSGSQGPGGEQYF	TGTGCCAGCAGCTACTCCGGGTCGCAGGGGCCCGGGGGCGAGCAGTACTTC
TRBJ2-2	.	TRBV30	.	CAWSVLGNTGELFF	TGTGCCTGGAGTGTACTCGGGAACACCGGGGAGCTGTTTTTT
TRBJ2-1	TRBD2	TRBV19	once	CASSPPLAGEDNEQFF	TGTGCCAGTAGTCCCCCCCTAGCGGGGGAAGACAATGAGCAGTTCTTC
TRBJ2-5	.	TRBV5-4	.	CASSGDSQSTQYF	TGTGCCAGCAGCGGGGACTCCCAGTCCACCCAGTACTTC
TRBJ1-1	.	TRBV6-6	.	CASSYAWDTEAFF	TGTGCCAGCAGTTACGCGTGGGACACTGAAGCTTTCTTT
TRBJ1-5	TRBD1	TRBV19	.	CASSIDREGRGRQPQHF	TGTGCCAGTAGTATAGATCGTGAGGGCAGGGGGCGTCAGCCCCAGCATTTT
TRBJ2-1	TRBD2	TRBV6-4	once	CASSDWGGLVIPPSYNEQFF	TGTGCCAGCAGTGACTGGGGGGGACTAGTGATCCCGCCCTCCTACAATGAGCAGTTCTTC
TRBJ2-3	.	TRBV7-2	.	CASSLAGRGAGTQYF	TGTGCCAGCAGCTTAGCGGGGCGAGGGGCTGGTACGCAGTATTTT
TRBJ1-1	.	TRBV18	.	CASSPPENTEAFF	TGTGCCAGCTCACCACCAGAGAACACTGAAGCTTTCTTT
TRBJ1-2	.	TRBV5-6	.	CASSPRGTAGRRGYTF	TGTGCCAGCAGCCCGAGGGGCACAGCGGGTCGGCGGGGCTACACCTTC
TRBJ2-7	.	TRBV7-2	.	CASSLVVGYNYEQYF	TGTGCCAGCAGCTTAGTGGTGGGTTACAACTACGAGCAGTACTTC
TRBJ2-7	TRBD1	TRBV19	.	CATWDRGTAEQYF	TGTGCCACCTGGGACAGGGGCACAGCCGAGCAGTACTTC
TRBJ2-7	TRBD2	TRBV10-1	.	CASSEKREGTYEQYF	TGCGCCAGCAGTGAAAAGCGGGAGGGAACCTACGAGCAGTACTTC
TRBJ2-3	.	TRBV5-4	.	CASSLGGSYHNTQYF	TGTGCCAGCAGCTTAGGAGGGAGTTACCACAATACGCAGTATTTT
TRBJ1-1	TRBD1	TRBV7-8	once	CASSPRQGAGNTEAFF	TGTGCCAGCAGCCCGAGACAGGGTGCGGGGAACACTGAAGCTTTCTTT